The subject of this entry is one T cell receptor (beta chain). The sample holds a few counts of this clone. Its antigen target is currently unknown. No base qualities exist here, and no much larger clone lies one base off it. The same CDR3 is also encoded by other DNA sequences in this sample. CDR1 SQVTM and CDR2 ANQGSEA are derived from the germline V gene. The germline V end is reduced by 7 bases and the J end by 4 bases; junction bases left unmatched: 4. The cysteine opens and the phenylalanine closes a CDR3 of 12 amino acids. Only the CDR3 part of the read is kept: 36 bases, read in frame from the first base. TCRbeta CDR3 regions were amplified from genomic DNA by means of the immunoSEQ Assay, a bias-controlled multiplex PCR. For the original study's pipeline: The number of nucleated cells in each sample was estimated from the amplification of reference gene primers within the assay. Sequence reads were collapsed and filtered to measure the absolute abundance of every unique TCRbeta CDR3 rearrangement. For each sample, productive Simpson clonality was calculated by taking the square root of Simpson's diversity index across productive rearrangements. TCRdb obtained this table from immuneACCESS and retained in-frame rearrangements with V and J assigned. These tables miss some clones; where compared with another copy, unresolved V genes account for less than half of the shortfall, and the remainder is unexplained. That table gives V, J and clone size, and the DNA gave D and trimming. Here the sample has around 270,000 clones; 84% occur a single time. Around 16% of the sample rests with the top ten.

At one collaborating source in Seattle, patients were enrolled during active infection and were followed longitudinally through the course of disease. The collaborating institutions used their own protocols to collect whole blood in K2EDTA tubes. For TCRbeta analysis, collaborators shipped samples in one of three forms: frozen whole blood, isolated PBMCs, or DNA extracted from either of those sample types. This specimen comes from a study of blood T cell repertoires in COVID-19 (dated by TCRdb to the early 2020s). About the study as a whole: Samples from collaborators originated in the United States, Italy and Spain and spanned both the acute and convalescent phases of COVID-19. The prospective study material was composed of cDNA or gDNA derived from T cells, B-cell-depleted T cells, or PBMCs. Where available, HLA class I and class II types were taken from metadata supplied by the sample provider and were not determined by assay-based typing. The repertoires were released in a freely available public database meant as a resource for research on the immune response to SARS-CoV-2. The samples were drawn from two sources: the first 160 participants of the ongoing ImmuneRACE study, and fewer than 1,500 subjects contributed by 6 global collaborators. Nearly every sample came with metadata listing a de-identified subject ID, COVID-19 status, age in years and sex. Deeply sampled blood TCRbeta repertoires from subjects exposed to, actively infected with, or recovered from COVID-19 were included in the dataset. Points the paper makes about the study in general: How much clinical and demographic metadata was included differed by source and by participant, and the metadata was provided uncurated.

Sequencing used peripheral blood. This TCR was sampled from a person aged 65-85 years with COVID-19, enrolled during active disease. The chain was built from TRBV29-1 and TRBJ1-5; 7 bases in between match TRBD1. The nucleotides are TGCAGCGCCGGACAGGAGAATCAGCCCCAGCATTTT. The translation is CSAGQENQPQHF.